The rows below give T cell receptor beta chains drawn from one sample of a study of Graves' ophthalmopathy and Graves' hyperthyroidism. Via MiXCR, TCRdb re-called the multiplex PCR reads, giving one row per CDR3 protein. This sample carries around 400,000 distinct CDR3 sequences, roughly 20% of them seen once, and the ten largest clones take under 3.5%. The sample was peripheral blood. All receptors derive from a woman under 30 with stable Graves' hyperthyroidism. CDR3s include the opening cysteine and the closing phenylalanine or tryptophan. Each record gives: clone size, D gene, J gene, V gene, CDR3 DNA, CDR3 protein. A D gene is named only where the DNA matches it firmly. Size is omitted from some rows. Given values are once, few, many or a class for expanded clones.

size: -; D: -; J: TRBJ2-5; V: TRBV3-1; DNA: TGTGCCAGCAGCCCGGACAACGCGGGGCAAGAGACCCAGTACTTC; CDR3: CASSPDNAGQETQYF
size: -; D: -; J: TRBJ2-5; V: TRBV12-3/TRBV12-4; DNA: TGTGCCAGCAGCCACTCGGGACTAGGGACAGGAGAGACCCAGTACTTC; CDR3: CASSHSGLGTGETQYF
size: many; D: -; J: TRBJ2-2; V: TRBV2; DNA: TGTGCCAGCAGGGGGGCGGGAGCGGCCACCGGGGAGCTGTTTTTT; CDR3: CASRGAGAATGELFF
size: many; D: -; J: TRBJ2-5; V: TRBV15; DNA: TGTGCCACCAGTTCCCATCCCACCCCCGGCACAGCACAAGAGACCCAGTACTTC; CDR3: CATSSHPTPGTAQETQYF
size: -; D: TRBD1; J: TRBJ1-2; V: TRBV20-1; DNA: TGCAGTGCTGAGAACCAGCACGACAGGGGGCGAGGGTATGGCTACACCTTC; CDR3: CSAENQHDRGRGYGYTF
size: many; D: -; J: TRBJ1-2; V: TRBV7-2; DNA: TGTGCCAGCAGCCCCCGACAGTTTGGGGCCGGGTATGGCTACACCTTC; CDR3: CASSPRQFGAGYGYTF
size: many; D: TRBD1; J: TRBJ2-7; V: TRBV28; DNA: TGTGCCAGCAGGGAACAGGGGTACGAGCAGTACTTC; CDR3: CASREQGYEQYF
size: few; D: TRBD2; J: TRBJ2-2; V: TRBV7-6; DNA: TGTGCCAGCAGCATCCCCAAAGGGGCTAGCGGGGCACCGGGGGAGCTGTTTTTT; CDR3: CASSIPKGASGAPGELFF
size: many; D: -; J: TRBJ2-7; V: TRBV10-3; DNA: TGTGCCATCAGTGAAGTTGGAAATACCTACGAGCAGTACTTC; CDR3: CAISEVGNTYEQYF
size: -; D: TRBD2; J: TRBJ2-7; V: TRBV20-1; DNA: TGCAGTGCAAACGGGGGGACCTACGAGCAGTACTTC; CDR3: CSANGGTYEQYF
size: many; D: -; J: TRBJ1-1; V: TRBV6-1; DNA: TGTGCCAGCAGTGCACAGACGATGAACACTGAAGCTTTCTTT; CDR3: CASSAQTMNTEAFF
size: few; D: TRBD1; J: TRBJ1-2; V: TRBV27; DNA: TGTGCCAGCGGGTGGCAAGGGGGCGGAGGCTACACCTTC; CDR3: CASGWQGGGGYTF
size: -; D: TRBD2; J: TRBJ2-2; V: TRBV2; DNA: TGTGCCAGCAGGACAGGGACTAGCGGGAGGAGGGAGCTGTTTTTT; CDR3: CASRTGTSGRRELFF
size: many; D: -; J: TRBJ2-7; V: TRBV11-2; DNA: TGTGCCAGCAGCCCCGGAGCCCACGAGCAGTACTTC; CDR3: CASSPGAHEQYF
size: -; D: -; J: TRBJ2-7; V: TRBV20-1; DNA: TGCAGGGTAGGGAGTGGCCACGAGCAGTACTTC; CDR3: CRVGSGHEQYF
size: many; D: TRBD1; J: TRBJ2-4; V: TRBV7-8; DNA: TGTGCCAGCAGCTACGGACAGGGGTCGGAAAACATTCAGTACTTC; CDR3: CASSYGQGSENIQYF
size: -; D: -; J: TRBJ1-2; V: TRBV11-3; DNA: TGTGCCAGCAGCCGCGGGCGAGATGGCTACACCTTC; CDR3: CASSRGRDGYTF
size: -; D: TRBD1; J: TRBJ2-5; V: TRBV6-1; DNA: TGTGCCAGCAGTGAAGCGTCAGGACAGGGGGCGGAGACCCAGTACTTC; CDR3: CASSEASGQGAETQYF
size: few; D: TRBD2; J: TRBJ2-2; V: TRBV9; DNA: TGTGCCAGCAGCGGTTCACTAGCGGGAGCCACCGGGGAGCTGTTTTTT; CDR3: CASSGSLAGATGELFF
size: many; D: -; J: TRBJ1-1; V: TRBV6-5; DNA: TGTGCCAGCAGTTTACATCGACAGGAGAAAGCTTTCTTT; CDR3: CASSLHRQEKAFF
size: -; D: TRBD1; J: TRBJ1-5; V: TRBV28; DNA: TGTGCCAGCAGTGACTACGGACAGGGGAGCAATCAGCCCCAGCATTTT; CDR3: CASSDYGQGSNQPQHF
size: -; D: -; J: TRBJ2-7; V: TRBV29-1; DNA: TGCAGCGTTGAGGGCACGGATAGCTCCTACGAGCAGTACTTC; CDR3: CSVEGTDSSYEQYF
size: -; D: TRBD1; J: TRBJ1-1; V: TRBV29-1; DNA: TGCAGCGTTGAAGCAAACAGGGGGAACACTGAAGCTTTCTTT; CDR3: CSVEANRGNTEAFF
size: many; D: TRBD1; J: TRBJ2-2; V: TRBV13; DNA: TGTGCCAGCAGCTTAGCGTGGACAGGGAGGCCCGGGGAGCTGTTTTTT; CDR3: CASSLAWTGRPGELFF
size: many; D: -; J: TRBJ2-2; V: TRBV7-2; DNA: TGTGCCAGCAGCTTAGCACAACCGAACACCGGGGAGCTGTTTTTT; CDR3: CASSLAQPNTGELFF
size: many; D: TRBD1; J: TRBJ1-1; V: TRBV27; DNA: TGTGCCAGCAGTTCCCCAGCAGGGGGCACTGAAGCTTTCTTT; CDR3: CASSSPAGGTEAFF
size: many; D: -; J: TRBJ2-7; V: TRBV2; DNA: TGTGCCAGCAGTGGCTACGAGCAGTACTTC; CDR3: CASSGYEQYF
size: few; D: -; J: TRBJ2-2; V: TRBV30; DNA: TGTGCCTGGAGCCGACAGAACACCGGGGAGCTGTTTTTT; CDR3: CAWSRQNTGELFF
size: many; D: -; J: TRBJ2-5; V: TRBV5-1; DNA: TGCGCCAGCAGCCAGGGACAGCGGGCGGAGACCCAGTACTTC; CDR3: CASSQGQRAETQYF
size: many; D: -; J: TRBJ1-1; V: TRBV25-1; DNA: TGTGCCAGCAGTGAACACAACGTGGTAGCTTTCTTT; CDR3: CASSEHNVVAFF
size: few; D: -; J: TRBJ2-5; V: TRBV12-3/TRBV12-4; DNA: TGTGCCAGCAGTTTGTTCGCCGGGATCGGAGAGACCCAGTACTTC; CDR3: CASSLFAGIGETQYF
size: few; D: -; J: TRBJ2-6; V: TRBV19; DNA: TGTGCCAGTAAGGGCGTCGGACTCGCCTCTGGGGCCAACGTCCTGACTTTC; CDR3: CASKGVGLASGANVLTF
size: many; D: -; J: TRBJ2-7; V: TRBV7-9; DNA: TGTGCCACGGACACAGGTAGCGGATCCTACGAGCAGTACTTC; CDR3: CATDTGSGSYEQYF
size: many; D: -; J: TRBJ1-2; V: TRBV12-3/TRBV12-4; DNA: TGTGCCAGCACCCGCCGGGGAATCCCTAACTATGGCTACACCTTC; CDR3: CASTRRGIPNYGYTF
size: many; D: -; J: TRBJ2-5; V: TRBV29-1; DNA: TGCAGCGTTGAAGATAAATGGAGGGTAGCGTACTTC; CDR3: CSVEDKWRVAYF
size: many; D: -; J: TRBJ1-1; V: TRBV3-1; DNA: TGTGCCAGCAGCCAAGGGGGGACATTGAACACTGAAGCTTTCTTT; CDR3: CASSQGGTLNTEAFF
size: many; D: -; J: TRBJ1-5; V: TRBV27; DNA: TGTGCCAGCAGTTGGCAAATACCGACAGGTAGCAATCAGCCCCAGCATTTT; CDR3: CASSWQIPTGSNQPQHF
size: few; D: TRBD2; J: TRBJ2-7; V: TRBV2; DNA: TGTGCCAGCAGTGAAATTGGGGGGGTCGCCTACGAGCAGTACTTC; CDR3: CASSEIGGVAYEQYF
size: many; D: -; J: TRBJ2-7; V: TRBV24-1; DNA: TGTGCCACCAGTGATTCTGGCCGTGCCTACGAGCAGTACTTC; CDR3: CATSDSGRAYEQYF
size: few; D: TRBD1; J: TRBJ2-2; V: TRBV20-1; DNA: TGCAGTGCACGGACAGGGTCGGGCACCGGGGAGCTGTTTTTT; CDR3: CSARTGSGTGELFF
size: many; D: -; J: TRBJ1-1; V: TRBV20-1; DNA: TGCAGTGCTCCGGGCCTCGCGAACACTGAAGCTTTCTTT; CDR3: CSAPGLANTEAFF
size: many; D: TRBD1; J: TRBJ1-1; V: TRBV3-1; DNA: TGTGCCAGCATACCAAATCCCGGACAGGGGGCTTACATGAACACTGAAGCTTTCTTT; CDR3: CASIPNPGQGAYMNTEAFF
size: many; D: TRBD2; J: TRBJ2-5; V: TRBV10-3; DNA: TGTGCCATCAGTGAGTCTAGCGGGAGGGCATCCTCCCAGTACTTC; CDR3: CAISESSGRASSQYF
size: many; D: -; J: TRBJ1-1; V: TRBV6-5; DNA: TGTGCCAGCAGTCCGTGGTCTAACACTGAAGCTTTCTTT; CDR3: CASSPWSNTEAFF
size: -; D: -; J: TRBJ1-5; V: TRBV27; DNA: TGTGCCAGCTGCGTTTCGGGGTTGGGGCAGCCCCAGCATTTT; CDR3: CASCVSGLGQPQHF
size: -; D: -; J: TRBJ2-7; V: TRBV10-3; DNA: TGTGCCATCAGTGAAAGAGGGTTTACCTACGAGCAGTACTTC; CDR3: CAISERGFTYEQYF
size: many; D: -; J: TRBJ2-5; V: TRBV12-3/TRBV12-4; DNA: TGTGCCAGCAGCCCGATGGACAGTACCTCCGAGACCCAGTACTTC; CDR3: CASSPMDSTSETQYF
size: -; D: -; J: TRBJ1-1; V: TRBV5-1; DNA: TGCGCCAGCAGCTTGGCCCAGGGAAACACTGAAGCTTTCTTT; CDR3: CASSLAQGNTEAFF
size: many; D: TRBD1; J: TRBJ2-5; V: TRBV3-1; DNA: TGTGCCAGCAGCCAAGATGCCAGGGGGGAGACCCAGTACTTC; CDR3: CASSQDARGETQYF
size: -; D: -; J: TRBJ2-7; V: TRBV28; DNA: TGTGCCAGCAGCCGGACCTCGATGCGTACCTACGATCAGTACTTC; CDR3: CASSRTSMRTYDQYF
size: many; D: TRBD2; J: TRBJ2-2; V: TRBV15; DNA: TGTGCCACCAGCAGAGATCCAGGCGGGGGGCGGAACACCGGGGAGCTGTTTTTT; CDR3: CATSRDPGGGRNTGELFF
size: many; D: -; J: TRBJ2-2; V: TRBV6-1; DNA: TGTGCCAGCAGTGGCCCCACCGGGGAGCTGTTTTTT; CDR3: CASSGPTGELFF
size: -; D: -; J: TRBJ1-2; V: TRBV30; DNA: TGTGCCTGGAACTTCTACAGGGGCTACACCTTC; CDR3: CAWNFYRGYTF